These 29 T cell receptor beta chains came from one sample sequenced in a study of blood T cell repertoires in COVID-19. Assay: immunoSEQ multiplex PCR; the TCRdb copy retains only in-frame clones and omits some. Of 310,000 or so clones listed, about nine tenths are singletons. Sequencing was carried out using peripheral blood. The receptors were sampled from a man aged 45-65 years with active or convalescent COVID-19.

This clone was picked up one time. This chain connects TRBV3-1 (or the pseudogene TRBV3-2) to TRBJ2-2; the match to TRBD2 covers 9 bases. Trimming at V came to 2 bases and at J to 0 bases, leaving 7 bases not matched to a gene. The length of the CDR3 is 18 residues. Germline loops: CDR1 LGHDT, CDR2 YNNKEL (reference sequence). CDR3: CASSQLVLAGANTGELFF. DNA for the CDR3: TGTGCCAGCAGCCAACTGGTCTTAGCGGGGGCGAACACCGGGGAGCTGTTTTTT.

V is TRBV5-4 and J is TRBJ2-5; D is uncertain. Trimming removed 0 bases at V and 2 bases at J, with 8 bases between. This CDR3 contains 14 residues. Per the germline V gene, CDR1 is SGHNT and CDR2 is YYREEE (reference sequence). The chain's CDR3 is CASSLEYSQETQYF. Written as DNA, the CDR3 is TGTGCCAGCAGCTTGGAATACAGTCAAGAGACCCAGTACTTC.

The chain joins TRBV3-1 (or the pseudogene TRBV3-2) to TRBJ2-3; 8 bases fit TRBD2. Germline CDR1 reads LGHDT; CDR2 reads YNNKEL (reference sequence). CDR3 length: 16 residues. V lost 1 base, J lost 3 bases, and 6 bases stayed unmatched. The chain's CDR3 is CASSQATGGPTDTQYF. For the CDR3, the DNA is TGTGCCAGCAGCCAAGCAACGGGAGGGCCTACAGATACGCAGTATTTT.

The chain employs TRBV29-1 and TRBJ2-1, with 8 bases aligning to TRBD2. The CDR3 runs to 14 residues. Germline assignment: CDR1 SQVTM and CDR2 ANQGSEA. The trim removed 6 bases at V and 3 bases at J, leaving 7 bases unmatched. This CDR3 reads CSVLTSGLYNEQFF. CDR3 nucleotides: TGCAGCGTCCTTACTAGCGGTCTCTACAATGAGCAGTTCTTC.

The chain has TRBV7-3 and TRBJ1-1; tentatively, D is TRBD1 (6 bases). The ends were cut back, 5 bases at V and 6 bases at J, with 13 bases in the middle. The V gene's germline CDR1 is SGHTA and CDR2 FQGTGA. The CDR3 contains 13 residues. The CDR3 DNA is TGTGCCAGCAGCCCCACAGGGAGGGCTGAAGCTTTCTTT. Amino acid sequence: CASSPTGRAEAFF. The complete variable domain, with remaining parts taken from reference TRBV7-3 and TRBJ1-1, reads GAGVSQTPSNKVTEKGKYVELRCDPISGHTALYWYRQSLGQGPEFLIYFQGTGAADDSGLPNDRFFAVRPEGSVSTLKIQRTERGDSAVYLCASSPTGRAEAFFGQGTRLTVV.

This sequence joins TRBV4-1 and TRBJ2-7; TRBD1 agrees at 9 bases. This CDR3 region has 15 residues. Germline CDR1 reads MGHRA; CDR2 reads YSYEKL. V was pared by 2 bases and J by 6 bases, with 8 bases of the junction left unmatched. CDR3 residues: CASSQLGTGRSEQYF. In DNA, the CDR3 is TGCGCCAGCAGCCAACTCGGGACAGGGAGATCCGAGCAGTACTTC.

This clone was observed a few times. V and J are TRBV28 and TRBJ1-2; 9 nucleotides agree with TRBD1. CDR1 is MDHEN, CDR2 SYDVKM, per germline. This CDR3 contains 12 residues. V shed 10 bases and J 6 bases; nucleotides not matched to a gene: 6. In DNA form, the CDR3 reads TGTGCCACCACAGGGGGCCCGCATGGCTACACCTTC. Protein: CATTGGPHGYTF.

The chain uses TRBV7-2 and TRBJ1-3; 8 bases align to TRBD1. Trimming cost V 4 bases and J 4 bases; bases outside gene matches: 3. The CDR3 covers 14 residues. Germline CDR1 is SGHTA and CDR2 is FQGNSA. CDR3 nucleotides: TGTGCCAGCAGCTCAGGGGGCTCCGGAAACACCATATATTTT. Protein sequence: CASSSGGSGNTIYF.

The chain employs TRBV28 and TRBJ1-2; 7 bases align to TRBD1. CDR3 length equals 15 residues. Germline V gives CDR1 MDHEN, CDR2 SYDVKM. The trim removed 2 bases at V and 4 bases at J, leaving 7 bases unmatched. The CDR3 sequence: CASSLPGTASYGYTF. In nucleotides, the CDR3 is TGTGCCAGCAGTTTACCCGGGACAGCCTCCTATGGCTACACCTTC.

This chain uses TRBV5-5 with TRBJ2-5, with 9 bases identical to TRBD2. The CDR3 contains 14 residues. With V trimmed by 0 bases and J by 5 bases, 2 bases remained unmatched. The germline V gene encodes CDR1 SGHKS and CDR2 YYEKEE (reference sequence). Here the CDR3 reads CASSLATSGETQYF. CDR3 coding DNA: TGTGCCAGCAGCTTGGCTACTAGCGGGGAGACCCAGTACTTC. The variable domain in full, with the rest retrieved from reference TRBV5-5 and TRBJ2-5, is DAGVTQSPTHLIKTRGQQVTLRCSPISGHKSVSWYQQVLGQGPQFIFQYYEKEERGRGNFPDRFSARQFPNYSSELNVNALLLGDSALYLCASSLATSGETQYFGPGTRLLVL.

The gene calls are TRBV30 and TRBJ1-2; no firm D call. Per germline, CDR1 GTSNPN and CDR2 SVGIG (reference sequence). V gave up 0 bases and J gave up 10 bases, with 12 bases separating them. This CDR3 contains 12 residues. CDR3 residues: CAWSVMSRPYTF. CDR3 sequence (DNA): TGTGCCTGGAGTGTAATGTCCAGGCCCTACACCTTC.

The chain's CDR3 is CAISEDGGATDTQYF. The CDR3 bases are TGTGCCATCAGTGAAGACGGGGGAGCCACAGATACGCAGTATTTT. The chain links TRBV10-3 to TRBJ2-3, with D tentatively TRBD2 (6 bases). Germline CDR1 ENHRY, CDR2 SYGVKD. The ends were cut back, 3 bases at V and 2 bases at J, with 12 bases in the middle. The CDR3 has 15 amino acids.

This chain joins TRBV12-1 and TRBJ2-3; no check of the table's D call, TRBD2, against the DNA was made. TRBV12-1 is given as a pseudogene. The CDR3 length is 16 residues. The CDR3 spells CASSLETSGGLDTQYF. The DNA for the CDR3 is TGTGCCAGCAGCCTCGAGACTAGCGGGGGCTTAGATACGCAGTATTTT.

The chain recombines TRBV30 with TRBJ2-1; 12 bases are a match to TRBD2. Trimming cost V 1 base and J 8 bases; bases outside gene matches: 9. Germline V gene data show CDR1 as GTSNPN and CDR2 as SVGIG (reference sequence). The CDR3 contains 16 residues. The CDR3 DNA sequence: TGTGCCTGGAGTGAAGGGTGGACTAGCGGGAAATATGAGCAGTTCTTC. Protein sequence: CAWSEGWTSGKYEQFF.

The chain carries TRBV9 and TRBJ2-7; 7 bases line up with TRBD1. This CDR3 is built from 13 residues. Trimming at V came to 0 bases and at J to 7 bases, leaving 4 bases not matched to a gene. CDR1 is SGDLS and CDR2 is YYNGEE in the germline V gene. The CDR3 region is CASSVGPQGEQYF. In DNA form, the CDR3 reads TGTGCCAGCAGCGTAGGGCCACAGGGGGAGCAGTACTTC.

This chain connects TRBV4-2 to TRBJ1-1; D not certain. Germline V lookup: CDR1 LGHNA, CDR2 YNFKEQ. V dropped 0 bases and J dropped 0 bases, with 8 bases sitting between them. The CDR3 contains 15 residues. The CDR3 region has the DNA TGTGCCAGCAGCCAAGACGCGCATATGAACACTGAAGCTTTCTTT. Residues: CASSQDAHMNTEAFF.

The chain has TRBV6-2 or TRBV6-3 and TRBJ1-2; 8 nucleotides match TRBD1. The germline V gene encodes CDR1 MNHEY and CDR2 SVGEGT. The J segment lost 7 bases and the V segment lost 0 bases, leaving 10 bases of the junction unmatched. This CDR3 spans 16 amino acids. The CDR3 is CASSYSGTGGILGYTF. The CDR3 DNA reads TGTGCCAGCAGTTACTCGGGGACAGGAGGTATACTTGGCTACACCTTC.

The chain combines TRBV10-3 with TRBJ1-2, with 10 bases that match TRBD1. V was clipped by 6 bases and J by 6 bases; unmatched bases: 7. Per the germline V gene, CDR1 is ENHRY and CDR2 is SYGVKD. CDR3 length: 14 residues. The CDR3 is CAIRMDRGSDGYTF. The CDR3 DNA reads as TGTGCCATCAGGATGGACAGGGGGTCGGATGGCTACACCTTC.

To note about this clone: This same CDR3 is encoded by further DNA sequences in the sample. J is TRBJ2-5 and V is TRBV5-1; 11 nucleotides align to TRBD2. The CDR3 covers 16 residues. The J segment lost 5 bases and the V segment lost 0 bases, leaving 6 bases of the junction unmatched. Per the germline V gene, CDR1 is SGHRS and CDR2 is YFSETQ. The chain's CDR3 is CASSLGLAGGVETQYF. DNA of the CDR3: TGCGCCAGCAGCTTGGGGCTAGCGGGAGGTGTGGAGACCCAGTACTTC.

V and J are TRBV28 and TRBJ1-4; 7 bases are a match to TRBD1. Per the germline V gene, CDR1 is MDHEN and CDR2 is SYDVKM. The junction had 7 bases not matched to a gene; V was cut back by 1 base and J by 17 bases. CDR3 length: 12 residues. In DNA form, the CDR3 reads TGTGCCAGCAGTTTATCGGGTAGGGGGCCTTTTTTT. It codes for CASSLSGRGPFF.

The chain has TRBV5-6 and TRBJ2-5; 11 bases are a match to TRBD2. CDR1 is SGHDT, CDR2 YYEEEE, per germline. With V trimmed by 3 bases and J by 7 bases, 8 bases remained unmatched. The CDR3 is 15 residues long. The CDR3 nucleotides are TGTGCCAGCAGCTGGAGACTAGCGGGGCCCAGGACCCAGTACTTC. Encoded protein: CASSWRLAGPRTQYF.

The rearrangement uses TRBV30 and TRBJ2-7; 8 nucleotides line up with TRBD1. CDR1 and CDR2 from the germline V gene are GTSNPN and SVGIG (reference sequence). The ends lost 3 bases at V and 6 bases at J; junction bases unmatched: 13. The length of the CDR3 is 15 residues. CDR3 residues: CAWSRPPDRAREQYF. The CDR3 DNA is TGTGCCTGGAGCCGCCCCCCGGACAGGGCCCGCGAGCAGTACTTC. Full variable domain (missing parts from reference TRBV30 and TRBJ2-7): SQTIHQWPATLVQPVGSPLSLECTVEGTSNPNLYWYRQAAGRGLQLLFYSVGIGQISSEVPQNLSASRPQDRQFILSSKKLLLSDSGFYLCAWSRPPDRAREQYFGPGTRLTVT.

This clone has just one count. The chain uses TRBV5-4 and TRBJ2-7, with no clear D. This CDR3 is 13 amino acids long. Germline CDR1 reads SGHNT; CDR2 reads YYREEE (reference sequence). V lost 3 bases to trimming and J lost 0 bases, with 7 bases between them. The CDR3 DNA reads TGTGCCAGCAGCTCCCATAGCTCCTACGAGCAGTACTTC. Its translation: CASSSHSSYEQYF.

This chain uses TRBV27 with TRBJ1-6; 7 bases match TRBD1. Germline loops: CDR1 MNHEY, CDR2 SMNVEV (reference sequence). This CDR3 contains 15 residues. Unmatched junction bases numbered 8, after V lost 6 bases and J lost 6 bases. CDR3 amino acids: CASSLDGQVNSPLHF. The CDR3 DNA sequence: TGTGCCAGCAGCTTGGATGGACAGGTTAATTCACCCCTCCACTTT.

The genes are TRBV1 and TRBJ2-1; the table assigns TRBD2, which was not confirmed against the DNA. TRBV1 is described as a pseudogene. The CDR3 is made up of 16 amino acids. The CDR3 reads CTSSQVRRRRHNEQFF. Written as DNA, the CDR3 is TGCACCAGCAGCCAAGTTCGGCGGCGGCGACACAATGAGCAGTTCTTC.

The CDR3 nucleotides read TGTGCCAGCAGTGTTCTAAGGGAGGGCAATCAGCCCCAGCATTTT. Translation: CASSVLREGNQPQHF. This chain links TRBV2 with TRBJ1-5; D remains unclear. This CDR3 comprises 15 residues. Trimming shortened V by 4 bases and J by 2 bases, and 12 bases separated the two germline ends. Per germline, CDR1 SNHLY and CDR2 FYNNEI.

This clone was counted a few times. J is TRBJ1-4 and V is TRBV5-1, with TRBD1 as a possible D gene (5 bases). The CDR3 spans 16 residues. Per germline, CDR1 SGHRS and CDR2 YFSETQ. The V end lost 5 bases, the J end lost 5 bases, and 19 bases lay between the germline ends. The CDR3 sequence: CASSPRGFIVNEKLFF. DNA of the CDR3: TGCGCCAGCAGTCCAAGGGGATTTATTGTAAATGAAAAACTGTTTTTT.

This chain joins TRBV28 and TRBJ1-5; D not certain. The CDR3 totals 12 residues. The V gene's germline CDR1 is MDHEN and CDR2 SYDVKM. The V gene lost 3 bases and the J gene lost 10 bases, with 10 bases spanning the gap. CDR3 residues: CASSFEYGPQHF. As DNA, the CDR3 is TGTGCCAGCAGTTTTGAGTACGGTCCCCAGCATTTT. Based on the CDR3 plus reference TRBV28 and TRBJ1-5, the full variable domain is DVKVTQSSRYLVKRTGEKVFLECVQDMDHENMFWYRQDPGLGLRLIYFSYDVKMKEKGDIPEGYSVSREKKERFSLILESASTNQTSMYLCASSFEYGPQHFGDGTRLSIL.

The chain is built from TRBV28 and TRBJ1-4; unclear D gene. Germline values: CDR1 MDHEN, CDR2 SYDVKM. The CDR3 contains 15 residues. V lost 5 bases, J lost 0 bases, and 10 bases lay in between. CDR3 protein: CASSLHSSTNEKLFF. In DNA form, the CDR3 reads TGTGCCAGCAGTCTTCACTCTTCAACTAATGAAAAACTGTTTTTT.